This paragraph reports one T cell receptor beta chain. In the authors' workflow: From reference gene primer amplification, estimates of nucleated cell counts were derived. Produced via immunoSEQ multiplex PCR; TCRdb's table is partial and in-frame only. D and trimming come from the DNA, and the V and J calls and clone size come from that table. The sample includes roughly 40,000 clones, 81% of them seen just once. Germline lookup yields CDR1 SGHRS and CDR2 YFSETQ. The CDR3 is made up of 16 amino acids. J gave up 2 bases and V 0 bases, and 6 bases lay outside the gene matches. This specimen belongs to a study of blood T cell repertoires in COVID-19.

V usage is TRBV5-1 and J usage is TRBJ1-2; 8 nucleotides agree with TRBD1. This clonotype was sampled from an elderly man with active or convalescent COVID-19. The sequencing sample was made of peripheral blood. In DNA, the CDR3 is TGCGCCAGCAGCTTGGTCGGGCAGGGGGCAAACTATGGCTACACCTTC. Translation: CASSLVGQGANYGYTF. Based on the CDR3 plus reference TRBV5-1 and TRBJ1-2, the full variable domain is KAGVTQTPRYLIKTRGQQVTLSCSPISGHRSVSWYQQTPGQGLQFLFEYFSETQRNKGNFPGRFSGRQFSNSRSEMNVSTLELGDSALYLCASSLVGQGANYGYTFGSGTRLTVV.